This T cell receptor beta chain came from a study of T cells in Graves' hyperthyroidism and ophthalmopathy. Authors of the study amplified TCR beta CDR3 regions from RNA transcripts. The HTBI primer set served for first-round RT-PCR of the TCR CDR3. TCRdb re-called the multiplex PCR reads with MiXCR, one entry per CDR3 protein. The data contain about 380,000 distinct CDR3 sequences, roughly 20% of them singletons. Germline CDR1 is LGHNT and CDR2 is FRNRAP. This CDR3 has 19 residues. Trimming shortened V by 6 bases and J by 4 bases, and 27 bases separated the two germline ends. This chain joins TRBV12-5 and TRBJ2-2, with D perhaps matching TRBD1 (6 bases). The sample taken for sequencing was blood. The TCR comes from a man aged 18 to 29 with Graves' ophthalmopathy. CDR3 nucleotide sequence: TGTGCTAGTGGGCCTCCCGGGACATCCTCTGGCGTCCTCACCGGGGAGCTGTTTTTT. Protein sequence: CASGPPGTSSGVLTGELFF.